This T cell receptor beta chain was documented in a study of blood T cell repertoires in COVID-19. Study as a whole: PBMCs, B-cell-depleted T cells, or T cells were the source of the cDNA or gDNA that made up the material.

TCRdb keeps only in-frame clones here, not all; method: immunoSEQ multiplex PCR. The repertoire includes over 85,000 clones, 88% of them detected once, and about 5% sits in the top ten. Germline V gene lookup returns CDR1 SNHLY and CDR2 FYNNEI. V shed 6 bases and J 1 base; nucleotides not matched to a gene: 4. The CDR3 has 14 amino acids. This clonotype originated in a woman of 80 years or more with active COVID-19. The material sequenced was peripheral blood. The chain combines TRBV2 with TRBJ2-7; 9 bases map to TRBD1. DNA for the CDR3: TGTGCCAGCAGGGGACAGGGAATTTCCTACGAGCAGTACTTC. Translating gives CASRGQGISYEQYF.